This T cell receptor beta chain came from a study of CD8 T cells in ankylosing spondylitis. Study-wide findings and caveats: Disease-associated clones were CD8+ and fairly uncommon in peripheral blood. Significant enrichment of disease-linked clones was reported in matched ankylosing spondylitis synovial fluid. Blood of patients with ankylosing spondylitis appeared to be characterized by a TCR beta motif of eight highly homologous variants.

This clonotype was seen repeatedly, ten times or more. Its antigen is undetermined. One entry per CDR3 protein results from TCRdb running MiXCR on the 5' RACE reads. The sample holds fewer than 150,000 distinct CDR3 sequences; about 6.7% are singletons and the top ten take around 12%. The V end was cut by 0 bases, the J end by 2 bases, with 7 bases between. Per germline, CDR1 MNHEY and CDR2 SMNVEV (reference sequence). The CDR3 consists of 14 residues. The chain couples TRBV27 to TRBJ1-1, with TRBD1 as a possible D gene (6 bases). The receptor was isolated from a female donor with ankylosing spondylitis or in good health (not recorded which). Sample: blood, either unsorted or a sorted T cell fraction (not recorded which). The CDR3 here is CASSLSGANTEAFF. DNA for the CDR3: TGTGCCAGCAGTTTATCGGGGGCAAACACTGAAGCTTTCTTT.